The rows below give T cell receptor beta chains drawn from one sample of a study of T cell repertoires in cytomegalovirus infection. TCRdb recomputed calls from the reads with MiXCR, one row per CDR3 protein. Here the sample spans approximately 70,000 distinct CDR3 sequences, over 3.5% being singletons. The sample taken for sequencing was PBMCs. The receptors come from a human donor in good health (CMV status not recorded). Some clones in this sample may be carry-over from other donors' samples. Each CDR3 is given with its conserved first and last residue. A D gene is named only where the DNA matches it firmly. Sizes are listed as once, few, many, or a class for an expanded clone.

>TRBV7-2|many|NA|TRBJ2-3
TGTGCCAGCAGACGACGCCAGGGGAACACAGATACGCAGTATTTT
CASRRRQGNTDTQYF
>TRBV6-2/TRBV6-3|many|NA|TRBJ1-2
TGTGCCAGCAGCCCTATCCCCGGCCGGCTCCTCTATGGCTACACCTTC
CASSPIPGRLLYGYTF
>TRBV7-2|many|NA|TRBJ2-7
TGTGCCAGCAGCTTAGTTGCCAGTCTCTACGAGCAGTACTTC
CASSLVASLYEQYF
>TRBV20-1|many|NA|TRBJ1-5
TGCAGTGCTACAGGTGGGGGCAATGGCAATCAGCCCCAGCATTTT
CSATGGGNGNQPQHF
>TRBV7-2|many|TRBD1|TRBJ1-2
TGTGCCAGCAGCTATAGATCCGGGACAGATGGCTACACCTTC
CASSYRSGTDGYTF
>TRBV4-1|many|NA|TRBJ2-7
TGCGCCAGCAGCCAAGATGCTAGCTACGAGCAGTACTTC
CASSQDASYEQYF
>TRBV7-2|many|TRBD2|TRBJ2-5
TGTGCCAGCAGCTTAGCTAGCGGGAGTAAGACCCAGTACTTC
CASSLASGSKTQYF
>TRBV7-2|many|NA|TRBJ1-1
TGTGCCAGCAGCTCGAAACTAGGGACTGAAGCTTTCTTT
CASSSKLGTEAFF
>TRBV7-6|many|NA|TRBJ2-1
TGTGCCAGCAGCTTAACACCGACAGGACACTCCTACAATGAGCAGTTCTTC
CASSLTPTGHSYNEQFF
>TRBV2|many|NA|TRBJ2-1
TGTGCCAGCGGAGGATACAATGAGCAGTTCTTC
CASGGYNEQFF
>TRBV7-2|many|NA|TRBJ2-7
TGTGCCAGCAGCTTCCTTACCTACGAGCAGTACTTC
CASSFLTYEQYF
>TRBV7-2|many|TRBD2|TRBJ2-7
TGTGCCAGCAGCTCGCCCACTAGCGGCTCCTACGAGCAGTACTTC
CASSSPTSGSYEQYF
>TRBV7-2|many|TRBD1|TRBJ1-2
TGTGCCAGCAGCAAGACAGGGGGCCACTATGGCTACACCTTC
CASSKTGGHYGYTF
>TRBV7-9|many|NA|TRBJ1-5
TGTGCCAGCAGCCGACAGGATCAGCCCCAGCATTTT
CASSRQDQPQHF
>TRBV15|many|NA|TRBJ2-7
TGTGCCACCAGCAGAGAGCTTGTTGGACCCTACGAGCAGTACTTC
CATSRELVGPYEQYF